A selection of T cell receptor beta chains follows, all from one sample in a study of spatial heterogeneity in lung cancer. TCRdb redid the calling of the 5' RACE reads with MiXCR, one entry per CDR3 protein. The sample comprises about 9,600 distinct CDR3 sequences, roughly an eighth of which are singletons, and about 11% rests with the top ten. This specimen consisted of lung tumor tissue, obtained at surgery. The receptors here all came from a male donor with early-stage non-small cell lung cancer. Both conserved end residues are part of each CDR3. The D gene is left open where the match is weak. Part of the rows lack a size; the others show once, few, many or a class for expanded clones.

D	V	J	size	DNA	CDR3
TRBD1	TRBV4-1	TRBJ1-4	many	TGCGCCAGCAGCCAAGAAGAAGGGGGCAGTGCAACTAATGAAAAACTGTTTTTT	CASSQEEGGSATNEKLFF
TRBD1	TRBV6-1	TRBJ2-2	many	TGTGCCAGCATTTGGGACAGGGGGCTGGTCGGGGAGCTGTTTTTT	CASIWDRGLVGELFF
.	TRBV12-5	TRBJ2-7	many	TGTGCTAGTGGTTTGGCACGACCGTCCAGAAGCTACGAGCAGTACTTC	CASGLARPSRSYEQYF
.	TRBV2	TRBJ2-6	few	TGTGCCAGGGACGGCGACTCTGGGGCCAACGTCCTGACTTTC	CARDGDSGANVLTF
TRBD2	TRBV7-2	TRBJ2-1	many	TGTGCCAGCAGCTTATGGGGTAGCGGGAGGGGGAAGCAGTTCTTC	CASSLWGSGRGKQFF
.	TRBV28	TRBJ2-5	few	TGTGCCAGCAGTTTCCGCGACGGGAGTGAGACCCAGTACTTC	CASSFRDGSETQYF
TRBD1	TRBV4-2	TRBJ1-3	few	TGTGCCAGCAGCCCGGGACAGGGGTCCACCTCTGGAAACACCATATATTTT	CASSPGQGSTSGNTIYF
.	TRBV11-1	TRBJ2-3	.	TGTGCCAGCAGCTTAGAAGTCCGGGATACGCAGTATTTT	CASSLEVRDTQYF
TRBD1	TRBV6-2/TRBV6-3	TRBJ1-1	few	TGTGCCAGCAGCCCCCAGGGGGCCGCGAACACTGAAGCTTTCTTT	CASSPQGAANTEAFF
.	TRBV5-1	TRBJ1-1	many	TGCGCCAGCAGCAGGGACGCTTTGAACACTGAAGCTTTCTTT	CASSRDALNTEAFF
.	TRBV21-1	TRBJ2-5	many	TGTGCCAGCCTTTTATTAGGTCGGAGGGGTCGACGCTGCCCTGAAGAGACCCAGTACTTC	CASLLLGRRGRRCPEETQYF
TRBD1	TRBV19	TRBJ2-7	.	TGTGCCAGTAGTACGGGACAGGGCGGCTACGAGCAGTACTTC	CASSTGQGGYEQYF
.	TRBV7-2	TRBJ1-2	few	TGTGCCAGCAGCTTAGGGGTAGCGAGGGATGGCTACACCTTC	CASSLGVARDGYTF
.	TRBV4-2	TRBJ1-1	.	TGTGCCAGCAGCCAAGAAAAGGGGCAGATCTCTGAAGCTTTCTTT	CASSQEKGQISEAFF
TRBD2	TRBV12-3/TRBV12-4	TRBJ2-2	many	TGTGCCAGCAGTAATAGCGGGAGTAACACCGGGGAGCTGTTTTTT	CASSNSGSNTGELFF
.	TRBV27	TRBJ1-2	medium-sized	TGTGCCAGCAGTTTAGGGGAAGGGGGGATCTATGGCTACACCTTC	CASSLGEGGIYGYTF
TRBD1	TRBV20-1	TRBJ1-2	medium-sized	TGCAGTGCTACGGGACAGAACTATGGCTACACCTTC	CSATGQNYGYTF
.	TRBV20-1	TRBJ2-3	.	TGCAGTGCTAGAGATTGGGTCGGCACAGATACGCAGTATTTT	CSARDWVGTDTQYF
TRBD2	TRBV11-2	TRBJ2-5	many	TGTGCCAGCAGGACAAGCGGGAGGGCCACAGAGACCCAGTACTTC	CASRTSGRATETQYF
TRBD1	TRBV12-3/TRBV12-4	TRBJ1-5	.	TGTGCCAGCACCCCCAGGGGGGGCAATCAGCCCCAGCATTTT	CASTPRGGNQPQHF
.	TRBV29-1	TRBJ2-2	many	TGCAGCGTTGTGGTAGGATTATCGAACACCGGGGAGCTGTTTTTT	CSVVVGLSNTGELFF
TRBD2	TRBV24-1	TRBJ2-1	many	TGTGCCACCAGTGATCGCAGCGGGGGGAATGAGCAGTTCTTC	CATSDRSGGNEQFF
TRBD2	TRBV11-1	TRBJ2-2	.	TGTGCCAGCAGCTCGAGCGGGGCGAACACCGGGGAGCTGTTTTTT	CASSSSGANTGELFF
TRBD2	TRBV7-3	TRBJ2-1	many	TGTGCCAGCAGCTTAATTTCGGGAGGCTTGAGAGAGCAGTTCTTC	CASSLISGGLREQFF
TRBD2	TRBV29-1	TRBJ2-1	many	TGCAGCGTCGGCCCTGAGAGCGGGAGGCTCGGCAATGAGCAGTTCTTC	CSVGPESGRLGNEQFF
.	TRBV29-1	TRBJ2-5	medium-sized	TGCAGCGTCCACGGGGGCCCCGTGAAGACCCAGTACTTC	CSVHGGPVKTQYF
.	TRBV11-2	TRBJ2-7	medium-sized	TGTGCCAGCAGCCTGACATCGACAGACTACTACGAGCAGTACTTC	CASSLTSTDYYEQYF
.	TRBV27	TRBJ1-2	.	TGTGCCAGCACGCCCCATGGGACGCCGGGAACTACTAACTATGGCTACACCTTC	CASTPHGTPGTTNYGYTF
.	TRBV7-8	TRBJ2-2	many	TGTGCCAGCAGCCCAGTGGTGGCAGCGAACACCGGGGAGCTGTTTTTT	CASSPVVAANTGELFF
.	TRBV11-2	TRBJ2-3	many	TGTGCCAGCAGCTCCTGGGGTGCAGATACGCAGTATTTT	CASSSWGADTQYF
.	TRBV6-5	TRBJ1-1	few	TGTGCCAGCAGCACAGGCGGTAGGGGAGCTTTCTTT	CASSTGGRGAFF
.	TRBV3-1	TRBJ2-7	medium-sized	TGTGCCAGCAGCCATAGCGTGGAGACGGGTGGCGAGCAGTACTTC	CASSHSVETGGEQYF
.	TRBV5-1	TRBJ1-1	many	TGCGCCAGCAGCTCCATCGGGGGAGCTTTCTTT	CASSSIGGAFF
.	TRBV2	TRBJ1-3	.	TGTGCCAGCAGATGGACAGTCGTGGGCTCTGGAAACACCATATATTTT	CASRWTVVGSGNTIYF
.	TRBV4-1	TRBJ1-5	many	TGCGCCAGCAGCCCGGAGGTCCTGAACAATCAGCCCCAGCATTTT	CASSPEVLNNQPQHF
TRBD2	TRBV5-6	TRBJ2-1	many	TGTGCCAGCAGCATTAACAGCGGGGTTCTATGGAATGAGCAGTTCTTC	CASSINSGVLWNEQFF
.	TRBV2	TRBJ2-7	many	TGTGCCAGCAGTGACAGGGAGTCCGACGAGCAGTACTTC	CASSDRESDEQYF
TRBD1	TRBV29-1	TRBJ2-7	.	TGCAGCGCGATCACCGGGACAGGGTCGGACCAGTACTTC	CSAITGTGSDQYF
.	TRBV20-1	TRBJ1-1	many	TGCAGTGCTCCAGGACAGACGAACACTGAAGCTTTCTTT	CSAPGQTNTEAFF
.	TRBV29-1	TRBJ1-5	medium-sized	TGCAGCGTTGGGGGGGGGAGCAATCAGCCCCAGCATTTT	CSVGGGSNQPQHF
.	TRBV6-5	TRBJ2-3	many	TGTGCCAGCAGTTACTCGAGGGGGGCTAGCACAGTGACGCAGTATTTT	CASSYSRGASTVTQYF
.	TRBV18	TRBJ1-4	many	TGTGCCAGCTCACCACCGTTTGGGGGACGCGAAGAGGAACTGTTTTTT	CASSPPFGGREEELFF
TRBD1	TRBV5-5	TRBJ1-1	once	TGTGCCAGCAGCTGGGGACAGGGGAACACTGAAGCTTTCTTT	CASSWGQGNTEAFF
TRBD1	TRBV3-1	TRBJ1-2	medium-sized	TGTGCCAGCAGCCCTGGACAGGGAAGTGTTGGCTACACCTTC	CASSPGQGSVGYTF
.	TRBV9	TRBJ1-2	many	TGTGCCAGCAGCGTAGCCTCGCGCCAGGATCACCCCAACTATGGCTACACCTTC	CASSVASRQDHPNYGYTF
.	TRBV19	TRBJ1-5	medium-sized	TGTGCCAGTAGTATAAAGGGCAAGTTCATCGGCAATCAGCCCCAGCATTTT	CASSIKGKFIGNQPQHF
.	TRBV29-1	TRBJ1-1	many	TGCAGCGGTAATGTACCCGCGAACACTGAAGCTTTCTTT	CSGNVPANTEAFF
.	TRBV14	TRBJ1-6	.	TGTGCCAGCAGCCTTGGCTTCGAGGGGAGTTCACCCCTCCACTTT	CASSLGFEGSSPLHF
TRBD2	TRBV6-5	TRBJ2-3	many	TGTGCCAGCAGTTTCTCGACTAGCGGGAGGGCCCTCTGGGGACCAGATACGCAGTATTTT	CASSFSTSGRALWGPDTQYF
TRBD1	TRBV9	TRBJ2-6	.	TGTGCCAGCAGCCCCCGGACAGGGGGCGCGTATGGGGCCAACGTCCTGACTTTC	CASSPRTGGAYGANVLTF
TRBD2	TRBV12-3/TRBV12-4	TRBJ2-7	many	TGTGCCAGCAGTTTAGCGGCGGGAACTAGCGGGAGGAGCTACGAGCAGTACTTC	CASSLAAGTSGRSYEQYF
.	TRBV20-1	TRBJ2-5	many	TGCAGTGCTAGCGGACGGTGGGTCCAAGAGACCCAGTACTTC	CSASGRWVQETQYF
.	TRBV7-2	TRBJ1-2	many	TGTGCCAGCAGCTTAGTGGCCGCGAACTATGGCTACACCTTC	CASSLVAANYGYTF
TRBD2	TRBV15	TRBJ2-1	.	TGTGCCACCAGCAGACGTAGCGGGACTGAGCAGTTCTTC	CATSRRSGTEQFF
TRBD2	TRBV20-1	TRBJ2-3	many	TGCAGTAGTTCCAGCGGGGGCACGGATACGCAGTATTTT	CSSSSGGTDTQYF
.	TRBV7-9	TRBJ1-2	.	TGTGCCAGCAGTTTGAAACTGGGCTACACCTTC	CASSLKLGYTF
.	TRBV5-6	TRBJ2-5	many	TGTGCCAGCAGCCCACTAGCTAGGGAGACCCAGTACTTC	CASSPLARETQYF
.	TRBV6-1	TRBJ1-5	medium-sized	TGTGCCAGCAGTGGAACCGATCAGCCCCAGCATTTT	CASSGTDQPQHF